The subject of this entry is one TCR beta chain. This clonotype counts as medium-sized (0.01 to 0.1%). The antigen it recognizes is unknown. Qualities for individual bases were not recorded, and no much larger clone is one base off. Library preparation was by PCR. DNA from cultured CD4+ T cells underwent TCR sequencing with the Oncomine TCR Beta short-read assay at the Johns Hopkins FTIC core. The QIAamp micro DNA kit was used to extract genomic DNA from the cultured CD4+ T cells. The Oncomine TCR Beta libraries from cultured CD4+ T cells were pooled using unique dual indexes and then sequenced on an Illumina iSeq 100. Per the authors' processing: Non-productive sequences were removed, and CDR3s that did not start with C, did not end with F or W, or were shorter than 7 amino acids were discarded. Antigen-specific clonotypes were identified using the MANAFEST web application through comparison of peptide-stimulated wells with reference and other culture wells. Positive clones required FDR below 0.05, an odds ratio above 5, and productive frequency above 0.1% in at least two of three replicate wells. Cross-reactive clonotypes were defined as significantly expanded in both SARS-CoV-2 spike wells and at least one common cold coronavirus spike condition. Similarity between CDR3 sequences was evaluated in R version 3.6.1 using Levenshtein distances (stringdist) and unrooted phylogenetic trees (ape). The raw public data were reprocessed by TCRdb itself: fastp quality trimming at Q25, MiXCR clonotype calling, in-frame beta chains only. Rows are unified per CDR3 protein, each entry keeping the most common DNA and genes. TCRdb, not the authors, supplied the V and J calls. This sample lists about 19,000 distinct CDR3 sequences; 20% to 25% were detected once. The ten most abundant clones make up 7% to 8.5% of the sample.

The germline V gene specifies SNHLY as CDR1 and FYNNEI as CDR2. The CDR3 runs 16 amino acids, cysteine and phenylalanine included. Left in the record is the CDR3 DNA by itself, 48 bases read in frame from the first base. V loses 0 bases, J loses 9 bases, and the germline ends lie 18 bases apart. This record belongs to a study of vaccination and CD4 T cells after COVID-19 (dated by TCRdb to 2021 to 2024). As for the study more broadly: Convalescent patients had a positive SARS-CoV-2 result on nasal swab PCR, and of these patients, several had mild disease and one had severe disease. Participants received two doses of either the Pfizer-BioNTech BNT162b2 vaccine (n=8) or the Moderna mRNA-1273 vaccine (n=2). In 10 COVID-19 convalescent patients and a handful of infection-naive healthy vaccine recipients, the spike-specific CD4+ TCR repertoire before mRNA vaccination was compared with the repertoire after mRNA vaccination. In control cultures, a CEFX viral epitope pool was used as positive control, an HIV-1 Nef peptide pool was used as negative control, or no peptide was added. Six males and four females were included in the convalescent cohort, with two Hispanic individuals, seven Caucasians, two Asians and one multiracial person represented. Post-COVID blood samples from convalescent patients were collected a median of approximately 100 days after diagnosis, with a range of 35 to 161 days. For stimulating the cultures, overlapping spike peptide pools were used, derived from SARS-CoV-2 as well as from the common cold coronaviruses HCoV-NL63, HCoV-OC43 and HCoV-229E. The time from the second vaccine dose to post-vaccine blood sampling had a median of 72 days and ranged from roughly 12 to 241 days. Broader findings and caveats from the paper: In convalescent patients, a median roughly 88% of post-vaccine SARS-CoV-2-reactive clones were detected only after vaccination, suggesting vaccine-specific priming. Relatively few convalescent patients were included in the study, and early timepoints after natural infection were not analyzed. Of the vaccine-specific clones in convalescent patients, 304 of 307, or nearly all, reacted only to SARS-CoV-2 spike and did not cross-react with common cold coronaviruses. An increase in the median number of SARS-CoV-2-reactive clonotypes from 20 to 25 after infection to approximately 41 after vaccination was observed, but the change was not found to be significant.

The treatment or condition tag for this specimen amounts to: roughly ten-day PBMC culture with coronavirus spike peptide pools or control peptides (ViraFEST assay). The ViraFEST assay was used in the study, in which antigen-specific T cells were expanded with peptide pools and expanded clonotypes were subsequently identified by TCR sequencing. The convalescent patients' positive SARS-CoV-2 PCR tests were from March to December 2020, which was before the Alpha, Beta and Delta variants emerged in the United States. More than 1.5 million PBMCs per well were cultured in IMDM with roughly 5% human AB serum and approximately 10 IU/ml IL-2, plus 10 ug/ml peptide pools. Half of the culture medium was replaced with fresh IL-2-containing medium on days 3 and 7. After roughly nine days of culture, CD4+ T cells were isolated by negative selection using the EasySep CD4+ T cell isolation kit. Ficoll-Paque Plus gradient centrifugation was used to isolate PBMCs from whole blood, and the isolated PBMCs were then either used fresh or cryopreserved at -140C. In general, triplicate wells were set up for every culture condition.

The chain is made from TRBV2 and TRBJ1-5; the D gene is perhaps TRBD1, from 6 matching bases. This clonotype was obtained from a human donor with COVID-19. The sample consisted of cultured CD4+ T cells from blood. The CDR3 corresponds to CASSEAAGGGGGPQHF. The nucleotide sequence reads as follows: TGTGCCAGCAGTGAAGCGGCTGGGGGCGGGGGGGGGCCCCAGCATTTT.